This TCR beta chain appears in the sequencing data of a study of blood T cells in healthy people across ages. In this sample, this clonotype turned up many times. Its specificity is unknown. The CDR3 extends over 16 amino acids. From germline, CDR1 is SEHNR and CDR2 FQNEAQ (reference sequence). Trimming stripped 3 bases from V and 2 bases from J, with 16 bases between. Primers used in a second PCR of roughly 7 to 12 cycles were a sample-barcoded 5' primer and a J-beta primer mix. At least 3 million CDR3-containing paired-end reads were obtained per sample. TCRdb used MiXCR to reprocess the 5' RACE reads, holding one entry per CDR3 protein. The table records hundreds of thousands of distinct CDR3 sequences, 56% of them present only once. Points from the study as a whole: The diversity estimates, figures obtained from one million T cells, were considered underestimates.

The clonotype originates from a man aged 35 to 55 in good health. The sample was blood. This chain joins TRBV7-9 and TRBJ1-2; D not certain. CDR3 residues: CASSFRRSAENYGYTF. CDR3 sequence (DNA): TGTGCCAGCAGCTTCCGGAGGTCGGCAGAAAACTATGGCTACACCTTC.